This passage covers 6 T cell receptor beta chains from one sample sequenced in a study of cytomegalovirus exposure and HLA in healthy donors. Primers: 60 Vbeta forward and 13 Jbeta reverse. Only in-frame clones appear in the TCRdb table, and some are missing; sequencing was by immunoSEQ multiplex PCR. This sample carries over 65,000 clones, about 68% of them seen once, and the ten largest clones take 7.4%. The sequenced sample was PBMCs. The source is a woman aged 25 to 45 in good health and CMV-seropositive.

This clone was seen once. The chain couples TRBV21-1 to TRBJ1-4; the table's D call, TRBD1, was not checked against the DNA. TRBV21-1 is an annotated pseudogene. The CDR3 covers 14 residues. CDR3 in DNA: TGTGCCAGCAGGTACCCCAGAAAAGATGAAAAACTGTTTTTT. It translates to CASRYPRKDEKLFF.

V gene TRBV7-9 combines with J gene TRBJ2-7; 8 bases agree with TRBD2. This CDR3 region has 13 residues. Germline V lookup: CDR1 SEHNR, CDR2 FQNEAQ (reference sequence). The ends lost 5 bases at V and 4 bases at J; junction bases unmatched: 4. The CDR3 protein is CASSPGRGYEQYF. The CDR3 DNA follows: TGTGCCAGCAGCCCCGGGAGGGGTTACGAGCAGTACTTC. The full variable domain, its missing parts supplied by reference TRBV7-9 and TRBJ2-7, is DTGVSQNPRHKITKRGQNVTFRCDPISEHNRLYWYRQTLGQGPEFLTYFQNEAQLEKSRLLSDRFSAERPKGSFSTLEIQRTEQGDSAMYLCASSPGRGYEQYFGPGTRLTVT.

This clone was observed a handful of times. The chain is built from TRBV11-2 and TRBJ2-7; 13 nucleotides line up with TRBD2. Trimming took 6 bases from V and 7 from J; bases not matched to a gene: 6. Germline V gene data show CDR1 as SGHAT and CDR2 as FQNNGV. The CDR3 is 14 residues long. The CDR3 nucleotides read TGTGCCAGCAGGCGGACTAGCGGGAGTTTAGAGCAGTACTTC. The encoded protein is CASRRTSGSLEQYF.

This chain uses TRBV27 with TRBJ2-6; tentatively, D is TRBD1 (6 bases). The CDR3 extends over 16 amino acids. V was shortened by 5 bases and J by 0 bases, with 11 bases between the two germline ends. The germline gives CDR1 MNHEY, CDR2 SMNVEV (reference sequence). The CDR3 DNA reads TGTGCCAGCAGTGTGACAGGCCGCTCTGGGGCCAACGTCCTGACTTTC. As protein: CASSVTGRSGANVLTF.

The chain combines TRBV5-6 with TRBJ1-4; TRBD1 matches 8 bases. Germline V gives CDR1 SGHDT, CDR2 YYEEEE. V gave up 4 bases and J gave up 5 bases; unmatched junction bases: 4. The CDR3 runs to 14 residues. The CDR3 DNA sequence: TGTGCCAGCAGCCCGACAGGGGTAAATGAAAAACTGTTTTTT. Translated, it gives CASSPTGVNEKLFF.

This clone was recorded many times. The CDR3 bases are TGTGCCAGCATCGAAGGGGGACAGGGGGCGTTCGGGGAGCTGTTTTTT. Its translation: CASIEGGQGAFGELFF. V gene TRBV2 combines with J gene TRBJ2-2; TRBD1 agrees at 12 bases. The CDR3 is made up of 16 amino acids. Germline CDR1 SNHLY, CDR2 FYNNEI. V was pared by 7 bases and J by 7 bases, with 10 bases of the junction left unmatched.